Listed below are T cell receptor beta chains from one sample, sequenced in a study of beta chain features in type 1 diabetes. Measured with immunoSEQ multiplex PCR; TCRdb has only the in-frame clones, and not every one. The table has about 150,000 clones, 6.5% to 8.5% seen once. The sequenced sample was central memory CD4+ T cells from blood. These receptors were taken from a man younger than 35 with type 1 diabetes. The conserved cysteine and the conserved F or W are not part of the CDR3 here. Some rows mark clone size as missing; the rest say once, few, many or name a class of expanded clone.

v_call: TRBV29-1; j_call: TRBJ2-5; clone_size: few; cdr3_aa: SVGGGAGAETQY
v_call: TRBV4-3; j_call: TRBJ1-1; clone_size: few; cdr3_aa: ASSHQQGGAF
v_call: TRBV6-5; j_call: TRBJ2-2; clone_size: few; cdr3_aa: ASSYDITGELF
v_call: TRBV11-2; j_call: TRBJ2-3; clone_size: few; cdr3_aa: ASNKAGGGTDTQY
v_call: TRBV5-1; j_call: TRBJ2-7; clone_size: many; cdr3_aa: ASSLDYNSYEQY
v_call: TRBV6-1; j_call: TRBJ1-1; clone_size: -; cdr3_aa: ASSLPGNTEAF
v_call: TRBV5-1; j_call: TRBJ2-5; clone_size: -; cdr3_aa: ASSLTSGQGSKETQY
v_call: TRBV7-9; j_call: TRBJ1-1; clone_size: many; cdr3_aa: ASSPRQGTTEAF
v_call: TRBV28; j_call: TRBJ1-1; clone_size: -; cdr3_aa: ASRQGQETEAF
v_call: TRBV5-1; j_call: TRBJ1-2; clone_size: -; cdr3_aa: ASCYDRGYGYT
v_call: TRBV11-2; j_call: TRBJ2-3; clone_size: few; cdr3_aa: ASSLVPSGGDTQY
v_call: TRBV5-1; j_call: TRBJ2-2; clone_size: few; cdr3_aa: ASSRRDSLNTGELF
v_call: TRBV30; j_call: TRBJ1-5; clone_size: -; cdr3_aa: AWSWGRGGNQPQH
v_call: TRBV5-1; j_call: TRBJ1-1; clone_size: few; cdr3_aa: ASSFGGSEAF
v_call: TRBV29-1; j_call: TRBJ1-1; clone_size: -; cdr3_aa: SVQRANTEAF
v_call: TRBV10-2; j_call: TRBJ2-2; clone_size: few; cdr3_aa: ASSRDRGTGELF
v_call: TRBV28; j_call: TRBJ1-2; clone_size: few; cdr3_aa: ASNQGYYGYT
v_call: TRBV28; j_call: TRBJ1-2; clone_size: few; cdr3_aa: ASSTRGNGYT
v_call: TRBV7-2; j_call: TRBJ2-3; clone_size: few; cdr3_aa: ASTPRLGGALTQY
v_call: TRBV5-1; j_call: TRBJ1-2; clone_size: -; cdr3_aa: ASKTGTGDYGYT
v_call: TRBV29-1; j_call: TRBJ2-7; clone_size: few; cdr3_aa: SVGLVAGGSEQY
v_call: TRBV6-5; j_call: TRBJ2-7; clone_size: -; cdr3_aa: ASSYSTGGGYEQY
v_call: TRBV10-3; j_call: TRBJ2-3; clone_size: few; cdr3_aa: AIVPGQGADTQY
v_call: TRBV30; j_call: TRBJ1-5; clone_size: -; cdr3_aa: AWSVHPGFNQPQH
v_call: TRBV28; j_call: TRBJ2-5; clone_size: -; cdr3_aa: ASSLSSGSQTQY
v_call: TRBV7-2; j_call: TRBJ1-5; clone_size: -; cdr3_aa: ASSYYNQPQH
v_call: TRBV14; j_call: TRBJ1-2; clone_size: few; cdr3_aa: ASSQFGGDGYT
v_call: TRBV5-1; j_call: TRBJ2-2; clone_size: -; cdr3_aa: ASSLGSGDAGELF
v_call: TRBV29-1; j_call: TRBJ2-3; clone_size: few; cdr3_aa: SVPQRGTSTDTQY
v_call: TRBV29-1; j_call: TRBJ2-2; clone_size: -; cdr3_aa: SVLARANTGELF
v_call: TRBV2; j_call: TRBJ2-2; clone_size: few; cdr3_aa: ASTAGRMNTGELF
v_call: TRBV5-1; j_call: TRBJ2-1; clone_size: -; cdr3_aa: ASSLDLAGGNFNEQF
v_call: TRBV2; j_call: TRBJ1-2; clone_size: -; cdr3_aa: ASSSPIN
v_call: TRBV10-3; j_call: TRBJ2-5; clone_size: -; cdr3_aa: AISASGGDLRETQY
v_call: TRBV28; j_call: TRBJ2-2; clone_size: -; cdr3_aa: ASLSGGDRGDRSGELF
v_call: TRBV28; j_call: TRBJ2-1; clone_size: -; cdr3_aa: ASNLGGLAGNEQF
v_call: TRBV28; j_call: TRBJ2-7; clone_size: -; cdr3_aa: ASSFSLGQATYEQY
v_call: TRBV5-5; j_call: TRBJ1-2; clone_size: -; cdr3_aa: ASSFGGSIGYT
v_call: TRBV29-1; j_call: TRBJ2-7; clone_size: -; cdr3_aa: SGGVSTYEQY
v_call: TRBV11-2; j_call: TRBJ2-1; clone_size: many; cdr3_aa: ASSLKNRGSNEQF
v_call: TRBV29-1; j_call: TRBJ2-7; clone_size: few; cdr3_aa: SVRRQGTGEQY
v_call: TRBV5-4; j_call: TRBJ2-3; clone_size: few; cdr3_aa: ASSLGQGMEDTQY
v_call: TRBV27; j_call: TRBJ1-5; clone_size: few; cdr3_aa: ASSTGRGGNQPQH
v_call: TRBV27; j_call: TRBJ2-3; clone_size: few; cdr3_aa: ATQGIDTDTQY
v_call: TRBV6-4; j_call: TRBJ1-4; clone_size: few; cdr3_aa: ASSDSKIARNEKLF
v_call: TRBV28; j_call: TRBJ2-2; clone_size: few; cdr3_aa: ASSTIVSGAGTGELF
v_call: TRBV4-2; j_call: TRBJ1-5; clone_size: -; cdr3_aa: ASSQASDQPQH
v_call: TRBV4-3; j_call: TRBJ1-6; clone_size: -; cdr3_aa: ASSQEWDRESPLH
v_call: TRBV5-1; j_call: TRBJ1-2; clone_size: few; cdr3_aa: ASSLQGANYGYT
v_call: TRBV27; j_call: TRBJ2-7; clone_size: few; cdr3_aa: ASSLNAAGEQY
v_call: TRBV7-6; j_call: TRBJ2-2; clone_size: many; cdr3_aa: ASSLVAAGTAGELF
v_call: TRBV7-6; j_call: TRBJ1-1; clone_size: -; cdr3_aa: ASSLRVGRGIGTEAF